The entry that follows covers one TCR beta chain sequence. In the source study's methods: Estimates of nucleated cell counts were drawn from the amplification of reference gene primers. Here immunoSEQ multiplex PCR was the method, and the copy in TCRdb shows in-frame clones only, minus some. V and J calls and clone size are copied from that table; D and trimming were computed from the DNA. This table has 400,000 to 500,000 clones, around 87% appearing once. Germline V gene data show CDR1 as LNHDA and CDR2 as SQIVND (reference sequence). The CDR3 covers 17 residues. V dropped 6 bases and J dropped 6; count of bases not matched to a gene: 12. This entry belongs to a study of blood T cell repertoires in COVID-19. As for the study in general: COVID-19 samples from acute and convalescent phases originated in the United States, Italy and Spain. T cells, B-cell-depleted T cells, or PBMCs provided the cDNA or gDNA that served as material.

Recovery among Cohort 3 donors was established by two negative PCRs, clearance, or symptom resolution. The rearrangement joins TRBV19 to TRBJ2-1, with 12 bases matching TRBD2. This receptor was taken from a woman aged 40 to 49 who had recovered from COVID-19. Input material: PBMCs or T cells enriched from blood (not recorded which). In DNA, the CDR3 is TGTGCCAGTAGCACCTCTAGCGGGAGGGCCAGGGGCAATGAGCAGTTCTTC. This encodes CASSTSSGRARGNEQFF.